Each of the 2 T cell receptor beta chains below was sequenced from the same sample in a study of blood T cell repertoires in COVID-19. Assay: immunoSEQ multiplex PCR; the TCRdb copy retains only in-frame clones and omits some. The data show about 200,000 clones, roughly four fifths seen once. Material for sequencing was PBMCs or T cells enriched from blood (not recorded which). Source of these receptors: a man between 40 and 49 years old who had recovered from COVID-19.

The chain has TRBV6-2 or TRBV6-3 and TRBJ1-2; D possibly corresponds to TRBD1 (6 bases). CDR1 is MNHEY, CDR2 SVGEGT, per germline. Trimming stripped 1 base from V and 4 bases from J, with 13 bases between. This CDR3 region has 15 residues. CDR3 region: CASSYLQGTGYGYTF. The CDR3 nucleotides are TGTGCCAGCAGTTACTTACAGGGAACTGGCTATGGCTACACCTTC.

The sample holds a few counts of this clone. The V call is TRBV16, the J call TRBJ1-1; no definite D call. Trimming removed 0 bases from V and 8 bases from J, with 13 bases in between. Per the germline V gene, CDR1 is KGHSY and CDR2 is FQNENV. The CDR3 runs 14 residues. The CDR3 DNA reads as TGTGCCAGCAGCCAATCGGATGCGGATTCCGAAGCTTTCTTT. Protein sequence: CASSQSDADSEAFF.